This T cell receptor (beta chain) was sequenced during a study of identical twins (dated by TCRdb to 2016 to 2018). At the level of the whole study: To test whether fetal clonotypes persist, this study deep-sequenced TCR alpha and beta repertoires from monozygotic twins, from unrelated adults of various ages, and from cord blood. To rule out contamination, replicate twin experiments were performed at different times with different library preparation protocols. Study-level results and caveats: In monozygotic twins, recombination models systematically underestimated out-of-frame TCR alpha sharing, but the models matched the sharing seen between unrelated individuals. Invariant T cells such as MAIT and iNKT could partly confound zero-insertion analyses, though diverse VJ usage argued against this for most clonotypes. In beta out-of-frame sequences, excess twin sharing was weaker, because having fewer shared sequences lowered the signal-to-noise ratio. Compared with coincidental sharing between unrelated individuals, out-of-frame TCR alpha sequences shared between twins showed an excess of sequences with low generation probability. Because the same donors could not be followed over many years, conclusions were based on cross-sectional statistical analysis. Abundant cord blood beta clonotypes carried fewer insertions; young adult naive repertoires showed a weaker similar trend, while memory repertoires showed none.

About this clonotype: Its recognized antigen is unknown. No base quality information exists; no much larger clone differs at one position.

Only healthy Caucasian donors were included. Three pairs of female monozygotic twins, all aged roughly 18 to 29 years, made up the twin cohort. Positive isolation kits from Invitrogen were used to isolate CD4+ and CD8+ T cell populations. Libraries came from 5' RACE. The data were produced on an Illumina HiSeq 2000. A universal primer binding site was added through template switching, and the final cDNA carried a unique molecular identifier so that TCR cDNA molecules could be counted accurately. First-strand cDNA for TCR alpha and beta chains was synthesized from specific primers in the conserved constant-segment region. Each cDNA library was double barcoded, with a SMART-Mk sample barcode plus Illumina barcodes, to control for contamination. Two successive PCR steps introduced TruSeq adapter sequences along with Illumina sample barcodes. The Illumina HiSeq platform was used with custom primers to sequence TCR alpha and beta cDNA libraries. Concerning the study's data processing: Raw reads were processed with MiGEC to extract unique molecular identifiers, and MiXCR was used to determine CDR3 positions. Recombination models were inferred per individual with the repgenHMM and IGoR tools using an EM algorithm. Shared clonotype analysis was performed with the tcR package in R, normalizing sharing by the product of cloneset sizes. To study raw recombination without the effects of thymic and clonal selection, out-of-frame nonproductive sequences were analyzed. TCRdb trimmed public reads at Q25 via fastp, called clones via MiXCR and kept in-frame beta chains. Rows with one shared CDR3 protein collapse into an entry with the most common genes and DNA. It is TCRdb's table, rather than the study itself, that gives the V and J calls and clone size. The sample table holds over 500,000 distinct CDR3 sequences, of which 22% were seen once. Clones ranked in the top ten supply 0.8% to 1% of the sample.

The CDR3 contains 15 residues, cysteine and phenylalanine counted. The kept DNA is CDR3 alone, 45 bases in frame from the first base. Between the V and J ends, shortened by 0 bases and 0 bases respectively, the junction contains 9 bases. CDR1 and CDR2, looked up from the germline V gene, are SGHDN and FVKESK. The same sample was also studied in work on T cells expressing NK-cell markers. As that second study puts it: Under ten donors provided sorted CD3+CD56+NKG2C+, CD3+CD56+NKG2C- and CD3+CD56-NKG2C+ T-cell subsets, whose TCR beta-chain repertoires were profiled. Among the eight sequenced donors, only one was HCMV-seronegative, while the other seven were HCMV-seropositive. To restrict sorting to alphabetaTCR-expressing T cells, an anti-gammadeltaTCR antibody was added in several experiments. In several donors, the dominant CD3+CD56+NKG2C+ clonotypes were found to rank among the top 10 CD8+ clonotypes and to make up about 1.0-8% of CD8+ T cells. Those dominant clonotypes were again the most abundant among CD3+CD56-NKG2C+ cells in a handful of donors, at roughly 25-65%. Whether the expanded NKG2C-expressing T cell clones were specific for HCMV antigens was left unclear. The study sequenced eight donors, all healthy volunteers chosen at random: three men and five women. HCMV serostatus was determined by detecting HCMV-specific IgG in serum with a commercial ELISA kit. MIGEC handled demultiplexing of the reads and grouping by UMI, while MiTCR was used to assemble and quantify clonotypes. To exclude erroneous sequences, any TCR cDNA sequence not supported by at least two reads was discarded. Downstream repertoire analysis used the tcR package, and clonotypes were matched across fractions by CDR3 nucleotide sequence plus V segment. VDJmatch was used to annotate antigen specificity against VDJdb, with one amino acid substitution in CDR3 allowed.

The specimen was CD4+ T cells sorted from blood. The source is a woman aged 18-30 years in good health. Rearrangement joined TRBV14 to TRBJ2-7; the D region may be TRBD1 or TRBD2, each matching 6 bases equally. The DNA reads as follows: TGTGCCAGCAGCCAAGAATGGGGGGCCTCCTACGAGCAGTACTTC. It translates to CASSQEWGASYEQYF. The entire variable domain, with the stretches around the CDR3 drawn from the reference TRBV14 and TRBJ2-7 proteins, is EAGVTQFPSHSVIEKGQTVTLRCDPISGHDNLYWYRRVMGKEIKFLLHFVKESKQDESGMPNNRFLAERTGGTYSTLKVQPAELEDSGVYFCASSQEWGASYEQYFGPGTRLTVT.